This record looks at one TCR beta chain sequence and its context. This sample is drawn from a study of blood T cell repertoires in COVID-19. Whole-study context: Some COVID-19 samples were acute and others convalescent; all came from the United States, Italy and Spain. The analysed material was cDNA or gDNA that came from T cells, B-cell-depleted T cells, or PBMCs.

Libraries were prepared by immunoSEQ multiplex PCR; TCRdb keeps only in-frame clonotypes and omits some of them. The sample lists approximately 280,000 clones; around 88% were seen once. Trimming took 4 bases from V and 8 from J; bases not matched to a gene: 7. Germline values: CDR1 KGHSH, CDR2 LQKENI. The CDR3 contains 14 residues. The TCR sequence derives from a middle-aged man with acute or convalescent COVID-19. Sequenced material: peripheral blood. V and J are TRBV18 and TRBJ2-1, with 8 bases that match TRBD2. Here the CDR3 DNA reads TGTGCCAGCTCACTCCTCGGGGGGGTCGATGAGCAGTTCTTC. Translating it yields CASSLLGGVDEQFF.